The 14 T cell receptor beta chains presented below share a single source sample, sequenced in a study of T-cell memory formation after mild COVID-19. In TCRdb, the 5' RACE reads were re-called with MiXCR into one record per CDR3 protein. The sample lists more than 350,000 distinct CDR3 sequences, more than 20% occurring once. What was sequenced was PBMCs or a T cell subset sorted from them (not recorded which). The source is an adult woman who had mild COVID-19 (a few samples of this study predate the infection). Cell type and time point are not known.

The V call is TRBV24-1, the J call TRBJ2-3; D is undetermined. The CDR3 has 16 amino acids. Trimming removed 4 bases from V and 2 bases from J, with 15 bases in between. From germline, CDR1 is KGHDR and CDR2 SFDVKD. DNA of the CDR3: TGTGCCACCAGTGACACACTGACAACCTACACAGATACGCAGTATTTT. This codes for CATSDTLTTYTDTQYF.

V and J are TRBV7-9 and TRBJ2-7; D is perhaps TRBD1 (6 bases). There are 16 residues in the CDR3. Per the germline V gene, CDR1 is SEHNR and CDR2 is FQNEAQ (reference sequence). V lost 4 bases and J lost 4, with 20 bases in between. The DNA for the CDR3 is TGTGCCAGCAGCTCCACAGGGAATTGGGGCCCTTACGAGCAGTACTTC. It is translated as CASSSTGNWGPYEQYF.

The J gene is TRBJ1-1, the V gene TRBV5-4, with D hard to call. CDR3 length: 15 amino acids. Germline CDR1 and CDR2: SGHNT and YYREEE (reference sequence). Trimming stripped 0 bases from V and 1 base from J, with 10 bases between. The CDR3 is CASSLAPTQNTEAFF. The CDR3 nucleotides read TGTGCCAGCAGCTTGGCCCCGACCCAGAACACTGAAGCTTTCTTT.

The rearrangement uses TRBV6-6 and TRBJ1-1; D not resolved. The V end was cut by 1 base, the J end by 0 bases, with 6 bases between. Germline CDR1 MNHNY, CDR2 SVGAGI (reference sequence). The length of the CDR3 is 14 residues. DNA for the CDR3: TGTGCCAGCAGTTACTTGGAGCTGAACACTGAAGCTTTCTTT. Translating gives CASSYLELNTEAFF.

This chain connects TRBV27 to TRBJ1-2; 12 bases are shared with TRBD1. The CDR3 totals 14 residues. Per germline, CDR1 MNHEY and CDR2 SMNVEV (reference sequence). Germline trimming cut 5 bases from V and 8 bases from J; bases unmatched to any gene: 6. The CDR3 loop is CASSRGDRGQGYTF. The CDR3 nucleotides read TGTGCCAGCAGTAGGGGGGACAGGGGGCAAGGCTACACCTTC.

CDR3 protein: CSVRSSYNEQFF. The CDR3 nucleotides read TGCAGCGTAAGAAGCTCCTACAATGAGCAGTTCTTC. The chain couples TRBV29-1 to TRBJ2-1; D uncertain. Deletions cut 6 bases from V and 0 bases from J, with 6 bases between. CDR1 and CDR2 (germline): SQVTM, ANQGSEA. CDR3 length equals 12 residues.

This clonotype has a count of ten or more. The gene calls are TRBV7-2 and TRBJ2-1; 13 bases map to TRBD2. Looked up from germline, CDR1 is SGHTA and CDR2 is FQGNSA. This CDR3 spans 20 amino acids. The J segment lost 0 bases and the V segment lost 4 bases, leaving 12 bases of the junction unmatched. CDR3: CASSSPWGTSGDSSYNEQFF. DNA for the CDR3: TGTGCCAGCAGCTCCCCATGGGGGACTAGCGGGGATAGCTCCTACAATGAGCAGTTCTTC.

This clonotype was seen at least ten times. The gene calls are TRBV12-3 or TRBV12-4 and TRBJ1-2; no clear D gene. CDR3 length: 12 residues. V lost 7 bases and J lost 2, with 8 bases in between. The CDR3 bases are TGTGCCAGCAAGGAGGAAAACTATGGCTACACCTTC. As protein: CASKEENYGYTF.

The chain employs TRBV5-6 and TRBJ1-2; D may be TRBD1 (6 bases). The CDR3 spans 16 residues. The germline CDR1 and CDR2 sequences are SGHDT and YYEEEE. V was shortened by 4 bases and J by 5 bases, with 21 bases between the two germline ends. The CDR3 loop reads CASSLIGGAQSYGYTF. The CDR3 DNA is TGTGCCAGCAGCCTTATAGGGGGGGCCCAATCATATGGCTACACCTTC.

The sample holds a few counts of this clonotype. The chain joins TRBV29-1 to TRBJ2-1; TRBD2 matches 12 bases. Germline lookup yields CDR1 SQVTM and CDR2 ANQGSEA. CDR3 length: 16 amino acids. V shed 3 bases, J shed 7 bases, and the junction held 10 bases outside the gene matches. The CDR3 DNA reads as TGCAGCGTTGAGAGGGCACTAGCGGGAGGAGGAAATGAGCAGTTCTTC. Amino acid sequence: CSVERALAGGGNEQFF.

The J gene is TRBJ2-5, the V gene TRBV5-4, with D maybe TRBD2 (5 bases). Germline V gene lookup returns CDR1 SGHNT and CDR2 YYREEE (reference sequence). The CDR3 consists of 14 residues. Trimming pared 4 bases from V and 7 bases from J, leaving 17 bases between. CDR3 sequence (DNA): TGTGCCAGCAGCCCCCGGGGTCCAGAGGGGACCCAGTACTTC. Protein: CASSPRGPEGTQYF.

In its sample, this clonotype was seen a few times. The rearrangement joins TRBV20-1 to TRBJ1-2; TRBD1 aligns across 9 bases. V lost 5 bases to trimming and J lost 5 bases; unmatched junction nucleotides: 0. CDR1 and CDR2 (germline): DFQATT, SNEGSKA (reference sequence). The CDR3 totals 11 residues. As DNA, the CDR3 is TGCAGTGCTGGACAGGGGTATGGCTACACCTTC. Residues: CSAGQGYGYTF.

The chain uses TRBV6-5 and TRBJ2-5; possibly TRBD2 for D (6 bases). Trimming cost V 6 bases and J 2 bases, with 13 bases left between them. CDR1 is MNHEY and CDR2 is SVGAGI in the germline V gene. The CDR3 is 14 residues long. The CDR3 protein is CASSRGGRQETQYF. In DNA, the CDR3 is TGTGCCAGCAGCCGGGGAGGACGGCAAGAGACCCAGTACTTC.

This clonotype was seen only a few times. The V call is TRBV24-1, the J call TRBJ2-1; 7 nucleotides agree with TRBD2. After removal of 4 bases from V and 8 bases from J, the junction contained 4 bases not matched to a gene. The germline CDR1 and CDR2 sequences are KGHDR and SFDVKD. This CDR3 is 13 amino acids long. This chain's CDR3 is CATSDPTSHEQFF. The CDR3, as DNA: TGTGCCACCAGTGACCCGACTAGCCATGAGCAGTTCTTC.